The following is a T cell receptor beta chain sequence with its context. Its antigen is not known. Germline V gives CDR1 SGHVS, CDR2 FQNEAQ. The ends were cut back, 1 base at V and 5 bases at J, with 12 bases in the middle. The CDR3 runs 14 residues. This sample was included in a study of vaccination and CD4 T cells after COVID-19. The Oncomine TCR Beta short-read assay was applied to DNA of cultured CD4+ T cells. TCRdb called the PCR reads again in MiXCR, with one record for every CDR3 protein. This table has more than 15,000 distinct CDR3 sequences, 44% appearing once. The treatment here: roughly 11-day PBMC culture with coronavirus spike peptide pools or control peptides (ViraFEST assay).

V and J are TRBV7-8 and TRBJ2-7, with a possible D match to TRBD1 (6 bases). Input material: CD4+ T cells from blood, cultured in vitro. This receptor was taken from a human donor who had recovered from COVID-19. The CDR3 region is CASSLDRVKDEQYF. In nucleotides, the CDR3 is TGTGCCAGCAGCTTAGACAGGGTGAAAGACGAGCAGTACTTC.